The 10 T cell receptor beta chains below all came from one sample that was sequenced in a study of blood T cells in healthy people across ages. With a J-beta primer mix and a sample-barcoded 5' primer, a second PCR ran about 6 to 11 cycles. TCRdb fed the 5' RACE reads into MiXCR, producing one record per CDR3 protein. Of over 750,000 distinct CDR3 sequences listed, 20% to 25% are singletons. These same records also appear under a second study, on T cells of mothers and their children.

Sequenced input: blood. Receptor source: a boy younger than 18 in good health.

The CDR3 is CASSHRTSGNAGELFF. The CDR3 DNA follows: TGTGCCAGCAGCCATCGGACTAGCGGGAATGCCGGGGAGCTGTTTTTT. The V and J genes are TRBV7-9 and TRBJ2-2; 12 bases are a match to TRBD2. This CDR3 spans 16 amino acids. Germline loops: CDR1 SEHNR, CDR2 FQNEAQ (reference sequence). V shed 5 bases, J shed 6 bases, and the junction held 7 bases outside the gene matches. The full variable domain, its missing parts supplied by reference TRBV7-9 and TRBJ2-2, is DTGVSQNPRHKITKRGQNVTFRCDPISEHNRLYWYRQTLGQGPEFLTYFQNEAQLEKSRLLSDRFSAERPKGSFSTLEIQRTEQGDSAMYLCASSHRTSGNAGELFFGEGSRLTVL.

In this sample, this clonotype turned up once. The chain recombines TRBV28 with TRBJ1-4; a possible D gene is TRBD1 (5 bases). V lost 6 bases and J 7 bases, leaving 15 bases between the germline ends. This CDR3 spans 14 amino acids. Germline V gene lookup returns CDR1 MDHEN and CDR2 SYDVKM. For the CDR3, the DNA is TGTGCCAGCAGCCACGGAGGGGACGGTGAAAAACTGTTTTTT. This translates into CASSHGGDGEKLFF. Supplemented by reference TRBV28 and TRBJ1-4, the full variable domain reads DVKVTQSSRYLVKRTGEKVFLECVQDMDHENMFWYRQDPGLGLRLIYFSYDVKMKEKGDIPEGYSVSREKKERFSLILESASTNQTSMYLCASSHGGDGEKLFFGSGTQLSVL.

This clonotype occurred a few times. V gene TRBV20-1 combines with J gene TRBJ2-7; the match to TRBD2 covers 10 bases. The better agreement between TRBJ2-1 and the DNA end casts doubt on the J call. The CDR3 is made up of 14 amino acids. The germline CDR1 and CDR2 sequences are DFQATT and SNEGSKA (reference sequence). CDR3 sequence reads: CSAVAGGPSGEQFF. CDR3 sequence (DNA): TGCAGTGCTGTAGCGGGAGGTCCCTCGGGTGAGCAGTTCTTC.

The chain is built from TRBV20-1 and TRBJ2-4, with 8 bases lining up with TRBD1. V shed 3 bases, J shed 2 bases, and the junction held 6 bases outside the gene matches. Germline CDR1 and CDR2: DFQATT and SNEGSKA (reference sequence). The CDR3 length is 15 residues. In DNA, the CDR3 is TGCAGTGCTAGGGGTACAGGGGGGACCAAAAACATTCAGTACTTC. This sequence encodes CSARGTGGTKNIQYF.

The rearrangement uses TRBV9 and TRBJ2-5; D gene ambiguous. The germline V gene has CDR1 SGDLS and CDR2 YYNGEE. Trimming stripped 7 bases from V and 0 bases from J, with 10 bases between. The CDR3 runs 13 residues. CDR3 bases: TGTGCCAGCGGCGGCTTATACCAAGAGACCCAGTACTTC. Translation: CASGGLYQETQYF.

The chain uses TRBV9 and TRBJ2-7; 9 bases align to TRBD1. V gave up 0 bases and J gave up 2 bases; unmatched junction bases: 3. Germline V CDR1 and CDR2: SGDLS, YYNGEE. The CDR3 covers 15 residues. CDR3 bases: TGTGCCAGCAGCGTAGACAGGGGGCCAACCTACGAGCAGTACTTC. Its translation is CASSVDRGPTYEQYF.

This clonotype was detected a few times. The genes are TRBV7-3 and TRBJ2-5, with D uncertain. CDR1 and CDR2 (germline): SGHTA, FQGTGA. There are 13 residues in the CDR3. V was shortened by 0 bases and J by 4 bases, with 6 bases between the two germline ends. The CDR3 reads CASSLTPLETQYF. The CDR3, as DNA: TGTGCCAGCAGCTTAACGCCCCTAGAGACCCAGTACTTC.

The chain recombines TRBV6-6 with TRBJ1-4; tentatively, D is TRBD1 (6 bases). Trimming removed 4 bases at V and 7 bases at J, with 10 bases between. Germline lookup yields CDR1 MNHNY and CDR2 SVGAGI (reference sequence). This CDR3 is built from 13 residues. The CDR3 sequence is CASSSYRVEKLFF. The DNA of the CDR3 is TGTGCCAGCAGTTCTTACAGGGTTGAAAAACTGTTTTTT.

The genes are TRBV12-3 or TRBV12-4 and TRBJ1-1; D is ambiguous. The CDR3 length is 13 residues. Trimming left V 1 base short and J 4 bases short, with 7 bases between. CDR3 region: CASSLVMVTEAFF. Written as DNA, the CDR3 is TGTGCCAGCAGTTTAGTTATGGTCACTGAAGCTTTCTTT.

V usage is TRBV29-1 and J usage is TRBJ2-7; TRBD1 is a possible D gene (5 bases). The CDR3 has 14 amino acids. Trimming cost V 3 bases and J 1 base, with 13 bases left between them. Per the germline V gene, CDR1 is SQVTM and CDR2 is ANQGSEA. The CDR3 reads CSVDASRDSYEQYF. Here the CDR3 DNA reads TGCAGCGTTGACGCATCCAGGGATTCCTACGAGCAGTACTTC.